The 24 T cell receptor beta chains presented below share a single source sample, sequenced in a study of CD8+CD57+ T cells in acquired aplastic anemia. CDR3 and TCR beta VDJ profiling relied on genomic DNA as the template. A single record per CDR3 protein comes from TCRdb applying MiXCR to the reads. The table includes a few hundred thousand distinct CDR3 sequences, about a third detected once. Those patients picked for sequencing had displayed CD8+CD57+ cell expansion on flow cytometry. The sequenced sample consisted of sorted CD4+, CD8+, or CD8+CD57+ T cells (not recorded which) from PBMCs. These receptors all stem from a human donor with aplastic anemia.

This clonotype has a handful of counts. V usage is TRBV9 and J usage is TRBJ2-2; D unresolved. Germline V gene sequence: CDR1 SGDLS, CDR2 YYNGEE. The CDR3 runs to 14 residues. The germline V and J ends were trimmed by 7 bases and 0 bases, with 10 bases remaining between them. CDR3 in amino acids: CASGRRANTGELFF. The CDR3 region has the DNA TGTGCCAGCGGTCGCCGAGCGAACACCGGGGAGCTGTTTTTT.

This clonotype turned up a few times. V and J are TRBV5-1 and TRBJ1-3; D is unclear. CDR3 size: 14 residues. Trimming shortened V by 0 bases and J by 4 bases, and 8 bases separated the two germline ends. CDR1 and CDR2 (germline): SGHRS, YFSETQ. The CDR3 loop is CASSLEASGNTIYF. DNA of the CDR3: TGCGCCAGCAGCTTGGAGGCGTCGGGAAACACCATATATTTT.

This clonotype was recorded at least ten times. The V gene is TRBV19, the J gene TRBJ1-5; no reliable D call. CDR1 and CDR2 (germline): LNHDA, SQIVND (reference sequence). V was shortened by 3 bases and J by 2 bases, with 20 bases between the two germline ends. The CDR3 spans 18 residues. The CDR3 protein is CASSIMAAGVKGNQPQHF. The DNA of the CDR3 is TGTGCCAGTAGTATCATGGCAGCGGGAGTGAAAGGCAATCAGCCCCAGCATTTT. Complete variable domain (other parts from reference TRBV19 and TRBJ1-5): DGGITQSPKYLFRKEGQNVTLSCEQNLNHDAMYWYRQDPGQGLRLIYYSQIVNDFQKGDIAEGYSVSREKKESFPLTVTSAQKNPTAFYLCASSIMAAGVKGNQPQHFGDGTRLSIL.

This chain uses TRBV25-1 with TRBJ1-6; maybe TRBD1 (5 bases). V lost 6 bases and J lost 8, with 17 bases in between. The CDR3 covers 15 residues. From germline, CDR1 is MGHDK and CDR2 SYGVNS. The CDR3 DNA reads as TGTGCCAGCAGCGTAGGATTCGGGGCGCATTCACCCCTCCACTTT. Amino acids: CASSVGFGAHSPLHF.

This clonotype was detected a few times. J is TRBJ1-6 and V is TRBV18; TRBD1 is a possible D gene (5 bases). V gave up 4 bases and J gave up 10 bases, with 8 bases separating them. The CDR3 has 12 residues. CDR1 and CDR2 from the germline V gene are KGHSH and LQKENI. CDR3 residues: CASSLQDSPLHF. In DNA, the CDR3 is TGTGCCAGCTCACTACAGGACTCACCCCTCCACTTT. Full variable domain (remainder filled in from reference TRBV18 and TRBJ1-6): NAGVMQNPRHLVRRRGQEARLRCSPMKGHSHVYWYRQLPEEGLKFMVYLQKENIIDESGMPKERFSAEFPKEGPSILRIQQVVRGDSAAYFCASSLQDSPLHFGNGTRLTVT.

This clonotype was counted many times. J is TRBJ2-7 and V is TRBV10-2; the D gene could be TRBD1 or TRBD2 (5 bases each). Trimming pared 5 bases from V and 6 bases from J, leaving 14 bases between. The CDR3 is 13 residues long. Germline V lookup: CDR1 WSHSY, CDR2 SAAADI. The CDR3 DNA reads TGCGCCAGCAGTACCTACGGGGCAGTCGAGCAGTACTTC. Translation: CASSTYGAVEQYF.

The chain joins TRBV20-1 to TRBJ2-7; TRBD2 aligns across 11 bases. J was trimmed by 0 bases and V by 6 bases; bases with no gene match: 10. CDR1 and CDR2 (germline): DFQATT, SNEGSKA (reference sequence). The CDR3 runs to 16 residues. CDR3 loop: CSARLAGLRSSYEQYF. CDR3 coding DNA: TGCAGTGCAAGACTAGCGGGACTAAGGAGCTCCTACGAGCAGTACTTC.

Of note for this clonotype: Since the CDR3 does not end with the conserved phenylalanine or tryptophan, this likely comes from a read error. The chain links TRBV7-2 to TRBJ2-5, with 10 bases that match TRBD1. V trimming: 4 bases; J trimming: 3 bases; junction bases outside the gene matches: 5. Germline V gives CDR1 SGHTA, CDR2 FQGNSA. The CDR3 loop spans 15 amino acids. For the CDR3, the DNA is TGTGCCAGCAGCTCAGCCGGGACAGGGGAAGAGACCCAGTACCTC. It yields the protein CASSSAGTGEETQYL.

V gene TRBV11-1 combines with J gene TRBJ1-5; the D is unclear. The length of the CDR3 is 12 residues. Germline lookup yields CDR1 SGHAT and CDR2 FQDESV (reference sequence). CDR3 DNA sequence: TGTGCTACAAGAACAGTCGGTCAGCCCCAGCATTTT. It codes for CATRTVGQPQHF.

V gene TRBV18 combines with J gene TRBJ1-4; 7 bases map to TRBD1. The junction had 3 bases not matched to a gene; V was cut back by 1 base and J by 7 bases. The CDR3 totals 14 residues. Per the germline V gene, CDR1 is KGHSH and CDR2 is LQKENI. The CDR3 loop reads CASSPLQGSEKLFF. The CDR3 DNA reads TGTGCCAGCTCACCACTACAGGGGAGTGAAAAACTGTTTTTT.

This clonotype was seen at least ten times. V and J are TRBV20-1 and TRBJ2-7; D tentatively fits TRBD1 or TRBD2 (5 bases each). The V gene lost 3 bases and the J gene lost 6 bases, with 21 bases spanning the gap. Germline CDR1 is DFQATT and CDR2 is SNEGSKA (reference sequence). The CDR3 is made up of 15 amino acids. CDR3: CSASRGPRAQAEQYF. The CDR3 nucleotides read TGCAGTGCTAGTAGGGGACCGAGGGCTCAGGCCGAGCAGTACTTC.

This clonotype has a single count. This may be a read error, as it is one base from a much larger clone. The rearrangement joins TRBV5-1 to TRBJ1-2; possibly TRBD1 for D (6 bases). Germline V gene data show CDR1 as SGHRS and CDR2 as YFSETQ. This CDR3 is 14 amino acids long. The CDR3 here is CASSHPNPGDGCTF. CDR3 in DNA: TGCGCCAGCAGCCACCCAAACCCAGGGGATGGCTGCACCTTC.

This chain uses TRBV3-1 with TRBJ2-1, with D perhaps assigned TRBD1 or TRBD2 (5 bases each). In germline, CDR1 is LGHDT, CDR2 YNNKEL (reference sequence). The CDR3 is 15 residues long. Trimming cost V 5 bases and J 7 bases, with 18 bases left between them. CDR3 nucleotide sequence: TGTGCCAGCAGCACCCCAGCCGGCTGGGGGAATGAGCAGTTCTTC. Its protein is CASSTPAGWGNEQFF.

This clonotype was observed many times. V usage is TRBV7-2 and J usage is TRBJ1-3; possible D gene TRBD1, 6 bases. The CDR3 sequence is 14 residues long. Trimming took 6 bases from V and 0 from J, leaving 9 bases between them. Germline V gives CDR1 SGHTA, CDR2 FQGNSA. The CDR3 sequence: CASSQGGSGNTIYF. CDR3 sequence (DNA): TGTGCCAGCAGTCAAGGGGGCTCTGGAAACACCATATATTTT.

The rearrangement links TRBV15 to TRBJ1-1; 8 bases align to TRBD1. Germline CDR1 is LNHNV and CDR2 is YYDKDF (reference sequence). The length of the CDR3 is 16 residues. Unmatched junction bases numbered 9, after V lost 1 base and J lost 5 bases. This CDR3 reads CATSRGGGQGRTEAFF. The CDR3 nucleotides read TGTGCCACCAGCAGAGGGGGTGGACAGGGACGAACTGAAGCTTTCTTT.

This clonotype was recorded many times. CDR3 region: CASSYRGTDLYEQYF. CDR3 sequence (DNA): TGTGCCAGCAGCTATAGGGGGACAGACTTATACGAGCAGTACTTC. This chain joins TRBV7-2 and TRBJ2-7; 7 nucleotides align to TRBD1. V was pared by 4 bases and J by 4 bases, with 10 bases of the junction left unmatched. Germline V gene lookup returns CDR1 SGHTA and CDR2 FQGNSA. The CDR3 is made up of 15 amino acids.

The rearrangement uses TRBV2 and TRBJ1-6, with D hard to call. Germline lookup yields CDR1 SNHLY and CDR2 FYNNEI. The CDR3 length is 16 residues. Trimming pared 5 bases from V and 0 bases from J, leaving 11 bases between. DNA for the CDR3: TGTGCCAGCAGTTTTCTAGCGAGCTCCTATAATTCACCCCTCCACTTT. Protein product: CASSFLASSYNSPLHF.

This clonotype was counted ten times or more. The J gene is TRBJ1-5, the V gene TRBV27; the D is unclear. The CDR3 sequence is 13 residues long. Germline CDR1 and CDR2: MNHEY and SMNVEV (reference sequence). Trimming cost V 4 bases and J 5 bases, with 9 bases left between them. The CDR3 is CASSYRRDQPQHF. The DNA for the CDR3 is TGTGCCAGCAGTTATCGACGCGATCAGCCCCAGCATTTT.

This chain links TRBV9 with TRBJ1-1; D call uncertain. Germline lookup yields CDR1 SGDLS and CDR2 YYNGEE. This CDR3 is built from 15 residues. V gave up 0 bases and J gave up 5 bases, with 14 bases separating them. The CDR3 DNA reads as TGTGCCAGCAGCGTAGTTGATGCCGGCAGTACTGAAGCTTTCTTT. Encoded protein: CASSVVDAGSTEAFF. Filled out from reference TRBV9 and TRBJ1-1, the complete variable domain reads DSGVTQTPKHLITATGQRVTLRCSPRSGDLSVYWYQQSLDQGLQFLIQYYNGEERAKGNILERFSAQQFPDLHSELNLSSLELGDSALYFCASSVVDAGSTEAFFGQGTRLTVV.

J is TRBJ1-5 and V is TRBV15, with 7 bases identical to TRBD1. There are 14 residues in the CDR3. The junction had 1 base not matched to a gene; V was cut back by 3 bases and J by 2 bases. Germline-derived CDR1 and CDR2 are LNHNV and YYDKDF (reference sequence). The DNA of the CDR3 is TGTGCCACCAGCAGTGGGACAGGCAATCAGCCCCAGCATTTT. This codes for CATSSGTGNQPQHF.

This clonotype has a handful of counts. The rearrangement joins TRBV20-1 to TRBJ2-7; TRBD1 is a possible D gene (6 bases). V shed 1 base and J shed 2 bases, with 18 bases lying between them. Germline values: CDR1 DFQATT, CDR2 SNEGSKA (reference sequence). CDR3 length equals 16 residues. The CDR3 DNA sequence: TGCAGTGCTAGAGGGGCAAGGGACACGAATACCTACGAGCAGTACTTC. Translating gives CSARGARDTNTYEQYF.

V gene TRBV24-1 combines with J gene TRBJ1-6; TRBD1 is a possible D gene (5 bases). The CDR3 spans 17 residues. The germline gives CDR1 KGHDR, CDR2 SFDVKD. V lost 2 bases to trimming and J lost 10 bases, with 20 bases between them. CDR3 in amino acids: CATSDWWAGLWGSPLHF. The CDR3 DNA is TGTGCCACCAGTGATTGGTGGGCAGGGCTATGGGGATCACCCCTCCACTTT.

The CDR3 DNA is TGTGCCAGCAGCTCCTGGGACAGGGCTGGGAATGAGCAGTTCTTC. This sequence encodes CASSSWDRAGNEQFF. This sequence joins TRBV11-2 and TRBJ2-1; 9 nucleotides line up with TRBD1. Germline trimming cut 4 bases from V and 7 bases from J; bases unmatched to any gene: 8. The CDR3 loop spans 15 amino acids. CDR1 is SGHAT, CDR2 FQNNGV, per germline.

The CDR3 loop is CSARFSGRVSYEQYF. The CDR3 region has the DNA TGCAGTGCTCGCTTTAGCGGGAGGGTCTCCTACGAGCAGTACTTC. The chain joins TRBV20-1 to TRBJ2-7; 11 bases map to TRBD2. The CDR3 extends over 15 amino acids. J gave up 0 bases and V 5 bases, and 6 bases lay outside the gene matches. Germline assignment: CDR1 DFQATT and CDR2 SNEGSKA (reference sequence).